Listed below are T cell receptor beta chains from one sample, sequenced in a study of lung T cells in sarcoidosis with Löfgren's syndrome. Via MiXCR, TCRdb re-called the reads, giving one row per CDR3 protein. In the table there are roughly 63,000 distinct CDR3 sequences, about 20% of which are singletons. Sequencing was performed on CD4+ T cells from PBMCs. The receptors stem from a human donor with sarcoidosis (Löfgren's syndrome or another form), or a control subject (not recorded which). Each CDR3 is given with its conserved first and last residue. D genes are given only for firm matches. Not every row has a clone size; where given, it reads once, few, many or a size class.

size: many; V: TRBV7-2; J: TRBJ2-2; D: .; DNA: TGTGCCAGCAGCTTCATAATTTCCGGGGAGCTGTTTTTT; CDR3: CASSFIISGELFF
size: few; V: TRBV20-1; J: TRBJ1-4; D: TRBD1; DNA: TGCAGTGCCCCTCCCGGGACAGGGCCCGGCGTCGGTGAAAAACTGTTTTTT; CDR3: CSAPPGTGPGVGEKLFF
size: .; V: TRBV29-1; J: TRBJ2-7; D: .; DNA: TGCAGCGTTACCAAGTCTCCTTACGAGCAGTACTTC; CDR3: CSVTKSPYEQYF
size: many; V: TRBV20-1; J: TRBJ1-5; D: .; DNA: TGCAGCGGGGGAAAAGGGACACCTAGCAATCAGCCCCAGCATTTT; CDR3: CSGGKGTPSNQPQHF
size: many; V: TRBV28; J: TRBJ2-1; D: TRBD1; DNA: TGTGCCAGCAGTACTTCCGGGACAGGGGCATACAATGAGCAGTTCTTC; CDR3: CASSTSGTGAYNEQFF
size: .; V: TRBV3-1; J: TRBJ2-3; D: TRBD2; DNA: TGTGCCAGCAGACAATACGTGACTAGCGGGAGTCCGCGCACAGATACGCAGTATTTT; CDR3: CASRQYVTSGSPRTDTQYF
size: many; V: TRBV6-1; J: TRBJ2-3; D: TRBD2; DNA: TGTGCCAGCAGTGAACTACTAGCGGCCGATACGCAGTATTTT; CDR3: CASSELLAADTQYF
size: .; V: TRBV20-1; J: TRBJ1-2; D: .; DNA: TGCAGTGCTAGTCCGACAAGCTCTTGCACCTTC; CDR3: CSASPTSSCTF
size: many; V: TRBV5-1; J: TRBJ1-2; D: .; DNA: TGCGCCAGCAGCTTGGAGGGCAGTCTGGGTGTTGGCTACACCTTC; CDR3: CASSLEGSLGVGYTF
size: many; V: TRBV2; J: TRBJ1-6; D: .; DNA: TGTGCCAGCAGTGGTGACCGTAATTCACCCCTCCACTTT; CDR3: CASSGDRNSPLHF
size: few; V: TRBV7-8; J: TRBJ2-5; D: TRBD2; DNA: TGTGCCAGCAGCGATCTAGCGGGAGTCGGGGAGACCCAGTACTTC; CDR3: CASSDLAGVGETQYF
size: many; V: TRBV20-1; J: TRBJ2-1; D: TRBD1; DNA: TGCAGTGCCCAGGGGACAGGGAACAATGAGCAGTTCTTC; CDR3: CSAQGTGNNEQFF
size: .; V: TRBV18; J: TRBJ2-1; D: .; DNA: TGTGCCAGCTCACCACAGGGCCTGAGGAATGAGCAGTTCTTC; CDR3: CASSPQGLRNEQFF
size: many; V: TRBV7-8; J: TRBJ2-1; D: TRBD2; DNA: TGTGCCAGCAGCTCAATTAGCGGGAAGGGCAATGAGCAGTTCTTC; CDR3: CASSSISGKGNEQFF
size: many; V: TRBV25-1; J: TRBJ1-3; D: .; DNA: TGTGCCAGCAGGGGGTCGGGAAACACCATATATTTT; CDR3: CASRGSGNTIYF
size: few; V: TRBV20-1; J: TRBJ2-3; D: TRBD1; DNA: TGCAGTGCTAGACAGGGGGCTATAGATACGCAGTATTTT; CDR3: CSARQGAIDTQYF
size: .; V: TRBV5-1; J: TRBJ1-2; D: TRBD1; DNA: TGCGCCAGCAGCCCCGAGGGGGCAGGCTGCACCTTC; CDR3: CASSPEGAGCTF
size: many; V: TRBV28; J: TRBJ1-4; D: .; DNA: TGTGCCAGCAGTTCGTTAAGGGGCGGCAATGAAAAACTGTTTTTT; CDR3: CASSSLRGGNEKLFF
size: .; V: TRBV6-1; J: TRBJ2-2; D: .; DNA: TGTGCCAGCAGTAACGTGGCCGGAGTCACCGGGGAGCTGTTTTTT; CDR3: CASSNVAGVTGELFF
size: .; V: TRBV11-2; J: TRBJ1-6; D: .; DNA: TGTGCCAGCAGCTTAGACCCCTCGAGGGCCTGGAACGCGTCACCCCTCCACTTT; CDR3: CASSLDPSRAWNASPLHF
size: many; V: TRBV6-6; J: TRBJ2-1; D: .; DNA: TGTGCCAGCAGTTACTCGACCGAGAATGAGCAGTTCTTC; CDR3: CASSYSTENEQFF
size: many; V: TRBV6-6; J: TRBJ1-1; D: .; DNA: TGTGCCAGCAGTTACTCTTCTTTGCCGAACACTGAAGCTTTCTTT; CDR3: CASSYSSLPNTEAFF
size: many; V: TRBV28; J: TRBJ1-2; D: .; DNA: TGTGCCAGCAGTTTCCTCCTGGTGGGCTACACCTTC; CDR3: CASSFLLVGYTF
size: many; V: TRBV12-3/TRBV12-4; J: TRBJ1-1; D: .; DNA: TGTGCCAGCAGTTTCGAGGTGAACACTGAAGCTTTCTTT; CDR3: CASSFEVNTEAFF
size: many; V: TRBV6-1; J: TRBJ2-2; D: TRBD2; DNA: TGTGCCAGCAGTGGGACTAGCGGTAACACCGGGGAGCTGTTTTTT; CDR3: CASSGTSGNTGELFF
size: few; V: TRBV30; J: TRBJ2-1; D: .; DNA: TGTGCCTGGAGTAGGGCCGGGAATGAGCAGTTCTTC; CDR3: CAWSRAGNEQFF
size: few; V: TRBV5-1; J: TRBJ2-1; D: .; DNA: TGCGCCAGCAGCTTGGTAGGCAGTCCCTCCTACAATGAGCAGTTCTTC; CDR3: CASSLVGSPSYNEQFF
size: many; V: TRBV7-2; J: TRBJ2-5; D: TRBD2; DNA: TGTGCCAGCAGCCGTAGTAGCGGGGTCCAAGAGACCCAGTACTTC; CDR3: CASSRSSGVQETQYF
size: many; V: TRBV6-2/TRBV6-3; J: TRBJ2-7; D: .; DNA: TGTGCCACCAAAACCCTGACCCCGGACGGAGAATACTCCTACGAGCAGTACTTC; CDR3: CATKTLTPDGEYSYEQYF
size: .; V: TRBV2; J: TRBJ1-6; D: .; DNA: TGTGCCAGCAGTGAACAAAGGGGATCACCCCTCCACTTT; CDR3: CASSEQRGSPLHF
size: many; V: TRBV20-1; J: TRBJ2-3; D: TRBD2; DNA: TGCAGTGCTCATAGCGGGAGTACAGATACGCAGTATTTT; CDR3: CSAHSGSTDTQYF
size: many; V: TRBV6-1; J: TRBJ2-7; D: .; DNA: TGTGCCAGCTCTCCCGCGCGGGCATCCTACGAGCAGTACTTC; CDR3: CASSPARASYEQYF
size: many; V: TRBV24-1; J: TRBJ2-5; D: TRBD1; DNA: TGTGCCACCAGTGAAACGGGACAGGGCAAGACCCAGTACTTC; CDR3: CATSETGQGKTQYF
size: many; V: TRBV28; J: TRBJ1-1; D: TRBD1; DNA: TGTGCCAGCAGACAGGGGGCGAACACTGAAGCTTTCTTT; CDR3: CASRQGANTEAFF
size: many; V: TRBV4-2; J: TRBJ2-1; D: .; DNA: TGTGCCAGCAGCCAAAGGGAGAGTTCTCTTTACAATGAGCAGTTCTTC; CDR3: CASSQRESSLYNEQFF
size: .; V: TRBV5-4; J: TRBJ2-1; D: .; DNA: TGTGCCAGCAGCTTGTCTGAGGGGAGTGGTTCCTACAATGAGCAGTTCTTC; CDR3: CASSLSEGSGSYNEQFF
size: .; V: TRBV6-1; J: TRBJ1-1; D: TRBD1; DNA: TGTGTCAGCAGTGTACAGCCCCAGGGGGGAACTGAAGCCTTCTTT; CDR3: CVSSVQPQGGTEAFF